This is a list of T cell receptor beta chains from one sample in a study of response to subunit inactivated influenza vaccine. A single record per CDR3 protein comes from TCRdb applying MiXCR to the RT-PCR reads. The table records more than 700,000 distinct CDR3 sequences, around 20% of them present only once. The sample here was PBMCs from blood, taken 4 to 6 days after vaccination. The receptors stem from a man over 45 who received an inactivated influenza vaccine. The CDR3 runs from the conserved cysteine through the conserved F or W.

V,length,CDR3
TRBV3-1,17,CASSQDPGTAHQETQYF
TRBV20-1,14,CSASVRGTGYGYTF
TRBV6-5,15,CASSYSRENMVKLFF
TRBV12-3/TRBV12-4,10,CAKDTDTQYF
TRBV7-3,18,CASSPSSGQLSGANVLTF
TRBV12-3/TRBV12-4,15,CASSSWVVGTDTQYF
TRBV7-9,14,CASSFLAVQETQYF
TRBV5-1,17,CASSWGLAGRSTDTQYF
TRBV4-3,20,CASSQDYPPAIAGNTGELFF
TRBV9,16,CASSSGGVVNTDTQYF
TRBV5-1,15,CASSLAHSGNTEAFF
TRBV9,14,CASSVVQDTGELFF
TRBV7-7,16,CASSLGRFSSYNEQFF
TRBV5-1,15,CASSLEPGLSYEQYF
TRBV11-2,14,CASSLAQGGNTIYF